Listed below are T cell receptor beta chains from one sample, sequenced in a study of blood T cell repertoires in COVID-19. Repertoires were generated with immunoSEQ multiplex PCR, while TCRdb's copy carries only in-frame clones and drops some. The sample holds some 530,000 clones; roughly 88% are singletons and the top ten take roughly 3.2%. Sample: peripheral blood. These receptors were collected from a human donor in a cohort sampled during active COVID-19. Both conserved end residues are trimmed from each CDR3. The order of the fields is CDR3 protein, V gene.

CDR3: ASRLQDLSNQPQH; V: TRBV11-3
CDR3: ASSPVSQGAEKLF; V: TRBV18
CDR3: ASSRRTVENIQY; V: TRBV3-1/TRBV3-2
CDR3: ASKGESYEQY; V: TRBV2
CDR3: ASSTGYTQY; V: TRBV11-1
CDR3: ASVPLAGVYNEQF; V: TRBV6-5
CDR3: ASSPGQTNYGYT; V: TRBV5-1
CDR3: ASSFPGPTNEKLF; V: TRBV7-9
CDR3: ASSGEAGAGQPQH; V: TRBV10-2
CDR3: ASSQDRPGNYGYT; V: TRBV3-1/TRBV3-2
CDR3: ASSRPTSIGHETQY; V: TRBV4-1
CDR3: ASAKGQGTYEQY; V: TRBV12-5
CDR3: ASSSRTGKDYEQY; V: TRBV27
CDR3: ASSVEGSINYGYT; V: TRBV28
CDR3: ASSLAAEDSPLH; V: TRBV11-3
CDR3: ASSLDVGGGSDTQY; V: TRBV5-1
CDR3: ASRTGPGVNHEQY; V: TRBV11-1
CDR3: ASSYWRDQPQH; V: TRBV6-2/TRBV6-3
CDR3: AGQRQRYGYT; V: TRBV27
CDR3: ASSLEVQGSRETQY; V: TRBV5-1